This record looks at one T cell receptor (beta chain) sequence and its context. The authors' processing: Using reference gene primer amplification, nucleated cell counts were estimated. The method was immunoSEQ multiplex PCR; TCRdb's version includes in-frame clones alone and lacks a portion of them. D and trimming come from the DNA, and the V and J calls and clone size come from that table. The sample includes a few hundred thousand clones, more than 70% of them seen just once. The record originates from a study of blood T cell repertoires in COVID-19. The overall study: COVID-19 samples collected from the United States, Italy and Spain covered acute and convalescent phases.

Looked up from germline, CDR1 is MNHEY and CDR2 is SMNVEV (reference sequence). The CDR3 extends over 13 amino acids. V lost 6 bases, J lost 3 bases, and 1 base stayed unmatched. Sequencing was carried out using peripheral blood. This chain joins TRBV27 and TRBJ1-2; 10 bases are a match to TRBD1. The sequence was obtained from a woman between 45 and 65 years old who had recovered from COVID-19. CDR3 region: CASSGQGDYGYTF. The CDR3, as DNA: TGTGCCAGCAGCGGACAGGGGGACTATGGCTACACCTTC.